The present entry profiles one TCR beta chain with its context. Its antigen is unknown. The data originate from a study of monozygotic twins with inflammatory bowel disease. Study-wide results and limits: The study supported no single strong signal or clonotype linked to IBD. Against healthy co-twins, IBD patients had lower TCRbeta diversity (measured by inverse Simpson). Reduced clonotype sharing with other individuals was observed in IBD patients relative to healthy twins, especially with disease activity.

UMIs that included a 6-nucleotide sample barcode were added by template switching, which took place during cDNA synthesis. TCRdb reprocessed the 5' RACE reads, keeping one entry per CDR3 protein, no DNA. The specimen's table records about 440,000 distinct CDR3 sequences. The CDR3 is 12 residues long. Germline V gene lookup returns CDR1 SGHNT and CDR2 YYREEE (reference sequence). Sequencing used blood. V gene TRBV5-4 combines with J gene TRBJ2-5; the D call from TCRdb, TRBD2, cannot be confirmed without DNA. The receptor's source is a human donor with ulcerative colitis or Crohn's disease, or a healthy co-twin of an affected twin (not recorded which). CDR3 region: CASSGGEWTQYF. The full variable domain, with the rest looked up from reference TRBV5-4 and TRBJ2-5, is ETGVTQSPTHLIKTRGQQVTLRCSSQSGHNTVSWYQQALGQGPQFIFQYYREEENGRGNFPPRFSGLQFPNYSSELNVNALELDDSALYLCASSGGEWTQYFGPGTRLLVL.